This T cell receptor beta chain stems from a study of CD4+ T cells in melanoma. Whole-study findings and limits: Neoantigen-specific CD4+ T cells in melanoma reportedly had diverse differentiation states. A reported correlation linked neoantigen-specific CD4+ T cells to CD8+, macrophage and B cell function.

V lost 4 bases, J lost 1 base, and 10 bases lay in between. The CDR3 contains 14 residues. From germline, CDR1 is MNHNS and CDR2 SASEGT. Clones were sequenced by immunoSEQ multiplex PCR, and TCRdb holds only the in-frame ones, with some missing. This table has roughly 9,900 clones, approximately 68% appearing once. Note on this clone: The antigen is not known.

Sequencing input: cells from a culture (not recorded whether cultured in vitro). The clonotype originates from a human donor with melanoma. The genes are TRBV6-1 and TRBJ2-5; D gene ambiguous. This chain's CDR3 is CASSVKASQETQYF. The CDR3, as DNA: TGTGCCAGCAGTGTAAAAGCGAGCCAAGAGACCCAGTACTTC.